This T cell receptor beta chain was sequenced in a study of shared clonotypes between healthy human individuals. Study observations and caveats: Clonotype sharing levels among donors were expected to vary with sequencing depth. Rarefaction curves obtained for sorted subsets showed sequencing incomplete despite large depth. Naive CD4 clonotypes were shared across a handful of donors at 4.5% to 6.5%.

In regard to this clone: Its antigen is not identified.

Original handling: Junction-only immunoSEQ sequences carried no quality scores, so filtering differed. Produced via immunoSEQ multiplex PCR; TCRdb's table is partial and in-frame only. D and trimming were read from the DNA, whereas the V and J calls and clone size are those reported in that table. The sample shows about a million clones, approximately 75% of them seen only once. Trimming cost V 7 bases and J 0 bases; bases outside gene matches: 6. Germline CDR1 and CDR2: MDHEN and SYDVKM. This CDR3 comprises 15 residues. The gene calls are TRBV28 and TRBJ2-1; 7 nucleotides align to TRBD2. The origin of this receptor is a man aged 18-30 years in good health. Some clones in this sample may be carry-over from other donors' samples. The sequenced sample was memory CD4+ T cells from PBMCs. Regarding subset: CD45RA-negative fraction. CDR3 DNA sequence: TGTGCCAGCAACATCGGGACTACCTCCTACAATGAGCAGTTCTTC. It is translated as CASNIGTTSYNEQFF. Together with reference TRBV28 and TRBJ2-1, the CDR3 gives the full variable domain: DVKVTQSSRYLVKRTGEKVFLECVQDMDHENMFWYRQDPGLGLRLIYFSYDVKMKEKGDIPEGYSVSREKKERFSLILESASTNQTSMYLCASNIGTTSYNEQFFGPGTRLTVL.